This T cell receptor (beta chain) was recovered during a study of blood T cell repertoires in COVID-19. Study-wide background: Sample material is recorded as cDNA or gDNA derived from T cells, B-cell-depleted T cells, or PBMCs.

Trimming removed 2 bases from V and 8 bases from J; junction bases left unmatched: 10. CDR3 length equals 15 residues. CDR1 is MNHEY and CDR2 is SMNVEV in the germline V gene (reference sequence). Authors' data handling: How many nucleated cells were present was estimated from reference gene primer amplification. TCRdb's copy holds only in-frame clones and misses some; the assay was immunoSEQ multiplex PCR. V and J calls and clone size are copied from that table; D and trimming were computed from the DNA. This table has some 110,000 clones, approximately 80% appearing once. Sequencing used peripheral blood. This sequence was found in an elderly man with acute or convalescent COVID-19. V is TRBV27 and J is TRBJ2-3; 7 nucleotides line up with TRBD1. The CDR3 DNA reads as TGTGCCAGCAGTTTAGACAGGATGCACAGGGGTACGCAGTATTTT. This gives the protein CASSLDRMHRGTQYF.